What follows are 13 T cell receptor beta chains derived from one specimen sequenced in a study of early T cells in non-severe SARS-CoV-2 infection. In TCRdb, the 5' RACE reads were re-called with MiXCR into one record per CDR3 protein. The table records tens of thousands of distinct CDR3 sequences, less than 15% of them present only once. The specimen comprised whole blood, sampled at baseline. The origin of the receptors is an adult who was a healthcare worker with PCR-confirmed SARS-CoV-2 infection or an uninfected control (not recorded which).

The chain is built from TRBV6-1 and TRBJ2-7, with 7 bases fitting TRBD1. Per the germline V gene, CDR1 is MNHNS and CDR2 is SASEGT. Trimming removed 7 bases from V and 0 bases from J; junction bases left unmatched: 6. CDR3 length: 14 residues. Here the CDR3 DNA reads TGTGCCAGCAAGGAACAGGGGCTCTCCTACGAGCAGTACTTC. Protein: CASKEQGLSYEQYF.

This clonotype was seen a handful of times. The V gene is TRBV10-3, the J gene TRBJ1-2; D call uncertain. The ends were cut back, 7 bases at V and 0 bases at J, with 9 bases in the middle. Germline V gene data show CDR1 as ENHRY and CDR2 as SYGVKD. The CDR3 runs 13 residues. CDR3 sequence (DNA): TGTGCCATCAAGGCTGAAGCTAACTATGGCTACACCTTC. Amino acid sequence: CAIKAEANYGYTF.

This clonotype was observed a few times. The V call is TRBV6-5, the J call TRBJ1-1, with 9 bases aligning to TRBD1. The CDR3 loop spans 14 amino acids. With V trimmed by 10 bases and J by 0 bases, 6 bases remained unmatched. Germline values: CDR1 MNHEY, CDR2 SVGAGI. The CDR3, as DNA: TGTGCCACAAACAGGGGGCAGGTGAACACTGAAGCTTTCTTT. It specifies CATNRGQVNTEAFF.

J is TRBJ2-3 and V is TRBV5-6, with D hard to call. Trimming cost V 6 bases and J 7 bases, with 9 bases left between them. The CDR3 loop spans 11 amino acids. Germline V gene sequence: CDR1 SGHDT, CDR2 YYEEEE. The CDR3 protein is CASTRAYTQYF. The CDR3 bases are TGTGCCAGCACCCGGGCCTATACGCAGTATTTT.

The V gene is TRBV10-3, the J gene TRBJ2-3, with TRBD2 matching over 7 bases. The germline V gene encodes CDR1 ENHRY and CDR2 SYGVKD. CDR3 length: 16 amino acids. Trimming at V came to 11 bases and at J to 0 bases, leaving 14 bases not matched to a gene. CDR3 region: CAARWDGAGSTDTQYF. The CDR3 nucleotides are TGTGCCGCCCGTTGGGACGGAGCGGGGAGCACAGATACGCAGTATTTT.

This chain links TRBV11-1 with TRBJ2-1; D might be TRBD2 (6 bases). Trimming pared 2 bases from V and 10 bases from J, leaving 12 bases between. The CDR3 consists of 13 residues. From germline, CDR1 is SGHAT and CDR2 FQDESV (reference sequence). In DNA form, the CDR3 reads TGTGCCAGCAGCTTACAGCGCCTAGCGGAGCAGTTCTTC. It specifies CASSLQRLAEQFF.

The V and J genes are TRBV10-3 and TRBJ1-5; D uncertain. V was pared by 2 bases and J by 3 bases, with 11 bases between. The CDR3 has 15 residues. Germline CDR1 is ENHRY and CDR2 is SYGVKD. CDR3 region: CAISEAGNANQPQHF. In DNA form, the CDR3 reads TGTGCCATCAGTGAGGCGGGGAACGCCAATCAGCCCCAGCATTTT.

The table lists this clonotype with a few counts. This chain uses TRBV20-1 with TRBJ2-1; TRBD2 matches 11 bases. CDR1 DFQATT and CDR2 SNEGSKA come from the germline V gene (reference sequence). The CDR3 totals 12 residues. DNA for the CDR3: TGCAGGGCACTAGCGGGGGTCAATGAGCAGTTCTTC. Its translation: CRALAGVNEQFF.

This clonotype appeared a few times. The chain joins TRBV20-1 to TRBJ1-5; unclear D gene. The V and J ends lost 0 bases and 4 bases respectively, with 16 bases between them. Germline assignment: CDR1 DFQATT and CDR2 SNEGSKA (reference sequence). The CDR3 is 16 amino acids. CDR3 sequence reads: CSARDRVLGLNQPQHF. The DNA of the CDR3 is TGCAGTGCTAGAGATCGTGTCCTGGGTCTGAATCAGCCCCAGCATTTT.

This clonotype came up many times. V usage is TRBV20-1 and J usage is TRBJ2-2; maybe TRBD2 (6 bases). Trimming left V 2 bases short and J 4 bases short, with 20 bases between. CDR1 is DFQATT, CDR2 SNEGSKA, per germline (reference sequence). The CDR3 consists of 17 residues. The CDR3, as DNA: TGCAGTGCTAGATCCCTTTCCGGGACTCAACCCACCGGGGAGCTGTTTTTT. Translation gives CSARSLSGTQPTGELFF.

This clonotype was observed at least ten times. This CDR3 is CASSLGQPQHF. The CDR3 coding sequence is TGTGCCAGCAGTTTAGGCCAGCCCCAGCATTTT. The rearrangement links TRBV28 to TRBJ1-5; unclear D gene. The germline V gene has CDR1 MDHEN and CDR2 SYDVKM. V was clipped by 2 bases and J by 7 bases, with 3 bases between them. CDR3 length: 11 residues.

The chain has TRBV18 and TRBJ2-3; D is ambiguous. V gave up 3 bases and J gave up 6 bases, with 13 bases separating them. CDR3 length equals 14 residues. Per the germline V gene, CDR1 is KGHSH and CDR2 is LQKENI. CDR3 sequence reads: CASSPQDGVDTQYF. The DNA for the CDR3 is TGTGCCAGCTCACCTCAGGACGGCGTGGATACGCAGTATTTT.

The genes are TRBV12-3 or TRBV12-4 and TRBJ1-4, with 9 bases lining up with TRBD1. With 7 bases clipped from V and 4 bases from J, the junction kept 4 bases outside the gene matches. The CDR3 loop spans 14 amino acids. The CDR3 sequence: CASNPGQGNEKLFF. The CDR3 DNA reads as TGTGCCAGCAACCCGGGACAGGGTAATGAAAAACTGTTTTTT.